These T cell receptor beta chains were read from a single sample in a study of blood T cells in healthy people across ages. One entry per CDR3 protein, called by TCRdb with MiXCR from the 5' RACE reads. The sample carries 650,000 or so distinct CDR3 sequences, 52% recorded once. Sequenced: blood. All receptors come from a woman of 80 years or more in good health. CDR3s include the opening cysteine and the closing phenylalanine or tryptophan. The D gene is left open where the match is weak. Clone size is stated in some rows and not others, as once, few, many or a class when expanded.

clone_size cdr3_length d_call j_call v_call cdr3_nt cdr3_aa
- 13 - TRBJ2-5 TRBV20-1 TGCAGTGCTGGGATTGGGCTCCAAGAGACCCAGTACTTC CSAGIGLQETQYF
many 12 - TRBJ2-4 TRBV14 TGTGCCAGCAGCCAAGTGACAAACATTCAGTACTTC CASSQVTNIQYF
once 13 - TRBJ2-1 TRBV29-1 TGCAGCGCGGGAGAGGGGCACTACAATGAGCAGTTCTTC CSAGEGHYNEQFF
few 13 - TRBJ2-1 TRBV7-2 TGTGCCAGCAGCTCCACATGGACGGCTGAGCAGTTCTTC CASSSTWTAEQFF
many 15 - TRBJ2-5 TRBV28 TGTGCCAGCAGCCGACCACGGGGGAGCCAAGAGACCCAGTACTTC CASSRPRGSQETQYF
- 13 - TRBJ1-2 TRBV12-3/TRBV12-4 TGTGCCAGCAGTCCCCCTCTGACAGGCGGCTACACCTTC CASSPPLTGGYTF
many 13 - TRBJ2-1 TRBV29-1 TGCAGCGTTGCGAGAGCCGGGTACAATGAGCAGTTCTTC CSVARAGYNEQFF
- 15 - TRBJ1-6 TRBV5-1 TGCGCCAGCAGCTTGGGAGGGGGGAATAATTCACCCCTCCACTTT CASSLGGGNNSPLHF
- 13 - TRBJ1-1 TRBV29-1 TGCAGCGCCCCAAGGGGGGGGAACACTGAAGCTTTCTTT CSAPRGGNTEAFF
- 15 TRBD2 TRBJ2-1 TRBV20-1 TGCAGTGCTAGCAAGGGAGCGGGAGGGCCAAATGAGCAGTTCTTC CSASKGAGGPNEQFF
- 15 - TRBJ2-2 TRBV6-2/TRBV6-3 TGTGCCAGCACCCCGGACAACCTAAACACCGGGGAGCTGTTTTTT CASTPDNLNTGELFF
- 16 - TRBJ2-5 TRBV7-9 TGTGCCAGCAGCTTAGAAGGCCAGGCCCGCCGGGAGACCCAGTACTTC CASSLEGQARRETQYF
- 15 - TRBJ2-5 TRBV25-1 TGTGCCAGCAGTGCAGGGGAGGTTGCCCCAGAGACCCAGTACTTC CASSAGEVAPETQYF
many 14 - TRBJ2-5 TRBV2 TGTGCCAGCATGGGGGGCGGGGGACAAGAGACCCAGTACTTC CASMGGGGQETQYF
few 14 - TRBJ1-5 TRBV29-1 TGCAGCGCCGTCGGGACAAATGCTAATCAGCCCCAGCATTTT CSAVGTNANQPQHF
- 15 - TRBJ1-1 TRBV7-9 TGTGCCAGCAGCTTAAATAGTGGTATGAACACTGAAGCTTTCTTT CASSLNSGMNTEAFF
once 11 - TRBJ2-1 TRBV3-1 TGTGCCAGCAGCCGCTGGAGTGAGCAGTTCTTC CASSRWSEQFF
- 15 TRBD1 TRBJ1-1 TRBV4-2 TGTGCCAGCAGCCCGGGACAGGGACCGAACACTGGAGCTTTCTTT CASSPGQGPNTGAFF